The 24 T cell receptor beta chains in this list originate from one sample, sequenced in a study of T cell responses to AZD1222 COVID-19 vaccine. Here immunoSEQ multiplex PCR was the method, and the copy in TCRdb shows in-frame clones only, minus some. The sample shows about 99,000 clones, more than 75% of them seen only once. The starting material was peripheral blood, obtained on day 0 of AZD1222 vaccination. The receptor source for this set is an adult in good health.

The chain is built from TRBV19 and TRBJ2-7, with 12 positions matching TRBD2. The CDR3 contains 13 residues. J was trimmed by 7 bases and V by 7 bases; bases with no gene match: 5. CDR1 is LNHDA, CDR2 SQIVND, per germline (reference sequence). CDR3 nucleotides: TGTGCCAGTATACTAGCGGGAGGTCGGGAGCAGTACTTC. Its protein is CASILAGGREQYF.

The rearrangement joins TRBV6-2 or TRBV6-3 to TRBJ2-3; 14 nucleotides agree with TRBD2. This CDR3 is built from 16 residues. CDR1 MNHEY and CDR2 SVGEGT come from the germline V gene. V lost 2 bases and J lost 5; bases outside the gene matches: 3. In DNA form, the CDR3 reads TGTGCCAGCAGTTACGGGACTAGCGGGAGACGAGATACGCAGTATTTT. It encodes CASSYGTSGRRDTQYF.

This chain links TRBV28 with TRBJ1-4, with D perhaps TRBD1 (5 bases). The ends were cut back, 3 bases at V and 8 bases at J, with 16 bases in the middle. Looked up from germline, CDR1 is MDHEN and CDR2 is SYDVKM. This CDR3 has 15 residues. The CDR3 DNA is TGTGCCAGCAGTTTGGGAGGGGATTTTACGGAAAAACTGTTTTTT. Translated, it gives CASSLGGDFTEKLFF.

The chain uses TRBV27 and TRBJ2-1; possible D gene TRBD2, 6 bases. V lost 6 bases and J lost 0, with 9 bases in between. The CDR3 sequence is 14 residues long. Germline assignment: CDR1 MNHEY and CDR2 SMNVEV (reference sequence). The CDR3 loop reads CASRPGGSYNEQFF. CDR3 DNA sequence: TGTGCCAGCAGACCCGGGGGCTCCTACAATGAGCAGTTCTTC.

This sequence joins TRBV2 and TRBJ2-1; 10 bases line up with TRBD2. The CDR3 length is 14 residues. Germline CDR1 is SNHLY and CDR2 is FYNNEI. J gave up 4 bases and V 4 bases, and 1 base lay outside the gene matches. Here the CDR3 reads CASSALAGYNEQFF. The CDR3 DNA is TGTGCCAGCAGTGCACTAGCGGGGTACAATGAGCAGTTCTTC.

This clone was seen only a few times. The chain combines TRBV27 with TRBJ1-1; 8 nucleotides match TRBD1. With V trimmed by 2 bases and J by 2 bases, 19 bases remained unmatched. The CDR3 contains 20 residues. From germline, CDR1 is MNHEY and CDR2 SMNVEV (reference sequence). The chain's CDR3 is CASSLRAGGAQRGSNTEAFF. CDR3 nucleotides: TGTGCCAGCAGTTTAAGGGCAGGGGGCGCACAAAGAGGATCTAACACTGAAGCTTTCTTT.

The chain uses TRBV7-2 and TRBJ1-2, with TRBD1 identical over 7 bases. The CDR3 runs to 14 residues. CDR1 is SGHTA and CDR2 is FQGNSA in the germline V gene. V lost 6 bases, J lost 4 bases, and 8 bases stayed unmatched. The CDR3 DNA reads TGTGCCAGCAGTCCTCTGACAGGGACCTATGGCTACACCTTC. It is translated as CASSPLTGTYGYTF.

V and J are TRBV6-5 and TRBJ2-3; maybe TRBD2 (6 bases). Germline CDR1 and CDR2: MNHEY and SVGAGI. The CDR3 has 14 amino acids. V was pared by 2 bases and J by 6 bases, with 12 bases between. The CDR3 protein is CASSYGGTTDTQYF. The CDR3 region has the DNA TGTGCCAGCAGTTACGGGGGGACGACTGATACGCAGTATTTT.

This clone was seen a few times. This chain uses TRBV19 with TRBJ2-2; D perhaps matches TRBD2 (6 bases). V was clipped by 9 bases and J by 2 bases, with 10 bases between them. Germline V gene lookup returns CDR1 LNHDA and CDR2 SQIVND (reference sequence). CDR3 length: 13 amino acids. This chain's CDR3 is CASQTSNTGELFF. DNA for the CDR3: TGTGCCAGCCAGACTAGTAACACCGGGGAGCTGTTTTTT.

The V gene is TRBV5-4, the J gene TRBJ2-1, with TRBD2 identical over 7 bases. Germline-derived CDR1 and CDR2 are SGHNT and YYREEE (reference sequence). The CDR3 has 14 residues. Trimming at V came to 5 bases and at J to 4 bases, leaving 6 bases not matched to a gene. The CDR3 spells CASSSGTNYNEQFF. The CDR3 nucleotides read TGTGCCAGCAGTTCCGGGACTAATTACAATGAGCAGTTCTTC.

This clone was picked up a small number of times. J is TRBJ1-1 and V is TRBV5-8; 9 bases are shared with TRBD1. CDR1 SGHTS and CDR2 YDEGEE come from the germline V gene. V shed 5 bases and J 4 bases; nucleotides not matched to a gene: 12. This CDR3 is built from 16 residues. The CDR3 sequence is CASRADRGKRTTEAFF. The CDR3 DNA reads as TGTGCCAGCAGGGCGGACAGGGGTAAACGAACCACTGAAGCTTTCTTT.

This rearrangement joins TRBV5-1 to TRBJ1-1; 7 bases agree with TRBD1. V lost 4 bases to trimming and J lost 5 bases; unmatched junction nucleotides: 5. The CDR3 totals 13 residues. Germline CDR1 reads SGHRS; CDR2 reads YFSETQ. CDR3: CASSKSTGTEAFF. CDR3 coding DNA: TGCGCCAGCAGCAAGTCGACAGGGACTGAAGCTTTCTTT.

The chain carries TRBV2 and TRBJ2-4; 7 bases align to TRBD2. The CDR3 is 15 residues long. Germline V gene lookup returns CDR1 SNHLY and CDR2 FYNNEI. The V and J ends lost 8 bases and 1 base, in that order; junction bases with no gene match: 8. CDR3 nucleotides: TGTGCCAGCCAGGCGGCGGGAGAGGCCAAAAACATTCAGTACTTC. Its translation: CASQAAGEAKNIQYF.

J is TRBJ2-2 and V is TRBV6-5; possibly TRBD2 for D (5 bases). The germline gives CDR1 MNHEY, CDR2 SVGAGI. Trimming left V 6 bases short and J 5 bases short, with 13 bases between. There are 14 residues in the CDR3. CDR3 nucleotides: TGTGCCAGCAGCATGGCGGAGGCGACCGGGGAGCTGTTTTTT. This encodes CASSMAEATGELFF.

The rearrangement joins TRBV28 to TRBJ1-6; the match to TRBD1 covers 7 bases. The CDR3 loop spans 14 amino acids. V lost 6 bases, J lost 7 bases, and 6 bases stayed unmatched. The germline CDR1 and CDR2 sequences are MDHEN and SYDVKM. In DNA, the CDR3 is TGTGCCAGCAGGCTTGGGACAGACAATTCACCCCTCCACTTT. This codes for CASRLGTDNSPLHF.

The chain joins TRBV5-6 to TRBJ1-5, with D uncertain. The CDR3 spans 14 residues. V lost 2 bases to trimming and J lost 4 bases, with 10 bases between them. In germline, CDR1 is SGHDT, CDR2 YYEEEE. The CDR3 coding sequence is TGTGCCAGCAGCTTTTCAACAGAAAATCAGCCCCAGCATTTT. This codes for CASSFSTENQPQHF.

The chain is built from TRBV5-1 and TRBJ2-7; perhaps TRBD1 as D (6 bases). V lost 0 bases to trimming and J lost 0 bases, with 10 bases between them. The germline V gene encodes CDR1 SGHRS and CDR2 YFSETQ. CDR3 length equals 15 residues. The CDR3 DNA sequence: TGCGCCAGCAGCTTGGGCGTACAGGGCTCCTACGAGCAGTACTTC. Residues: CASSLGVQGSYEQYF.

A word on this clone: The sample carries other DNA sequences with the same CDR3. The CDR3 reads CASSGLGQGYGYTF. For the CDR3, the DNA is TGTGCCAGCAGCGGACTTGGACAGGGCTATGGCTACACCTTC. The chain links TRBV9 to TRBJ1-2; TRBD1 agrees at 8 bases. V lost 3 bases to trimming and J lost 4 bases; unmatched junction nucleotides: 5. The germline V gene has CDR1 SGDLS and CDR2 YYNGEE. CDR3 size: 14 residues.

The sample holds one count of this clone. The chain couples TRBV20-1 to TRBJ1-4; D gene ambiguous. The length of the CDR3 is 14 residues. CDR1 is DFQATT, CDR2 SNEGSKA, per germline (reference sequence). Trimming shortened V by 4 bases and J by 8 bases, and 17 bases separated the two germline ends. For the CDR3, the DNA is TGCAGTGCTATTGACCGGACGGGAAGAGAAAAACTGTTTTTT. Protein: CSAIDRTGREKLFF.

J is TRBJ1-2 and V is TRBV27; 9 bases map to TRBD1. The CDR3 consists of 16 residues. Germline-derived CDR1 and CDR2 are MNHEY and SMNVEV (reference sequence). With V trimmed by 5 bases and J by 4 bases, 11 bases remained unmatched. CDR3 DNA sequence: TGTGCCAGCAGTCCGGGACAGGGAAGGGTCCCCTATGGCTACACCTTC. Translation: CASSPGQGRVPYGYTF.

The rearrangement links TRBV4-1 to TRBJ2-5, with 10 bases fitting TRBD2. V gave up 1 base and J gave up 2 bases; unmatched junction bases: 4. Germline V lookup: CDR1 MGHRA, CDR2 YSYEKL. This CDR3 is 16 amino acids long. The CDR3 DNA sequence: TGCGCCAGCAGCCAAGTTCTAGCGGGAGCTCAAGAGACCCAGTACTTC. This sequence encodes CASSQVLAGAQETQYF.

The rearrangement joins TRBV18 to TRBJ2-3; 7 bases fit TRBD2. Trimming removed 0 bases from V and 5 bases from J; junction bases left unmatched: 5. Per the germline V gene, CDR1 is KGHSH and CDR2 is LQKENI. CDR3 length equals 15 residues. The CDR3 loop reads CASSPPGVAGDTQYF. In DNA form, the CDR3 reads TGTGCCAGCTCACCACCGGGAGTAGCGGGAGATACGCAGTATTTT.

Only one count was recorded for this clone. The CDR3 loop is CASSREWGAREETQYF. CDR3 nucleotide sequence: TGTGCCAGCAGCAGGGAGTGGGGTGCTCGCGAAGAGACCCAGTACTTC. V and J are TRBV11-2 and TRBJ2-5, with D perhaps matching TRBD2 (5 bases). The germline CDR1 and CDR2 sequences are SGHAT and FQNNGV. The ends were cut back, 5 bases at V and 3 bases at J, with 19 bases in the middle. The CDR3 has 16 residues.

CDR3 protein: CASSRRDGGDYEQYF. The CDR3 bases are TGTGCCAGCAGCCGTCGGGACGGGGGAGACTACGAGCAGTACTTC. The gene calls are TRBV5-4 and TRBJ2-7; D is perhaps TRBD2 (6 bases). The CDR3 runs to 15 residues. V was trimmed by 4 bases and J by 3 bases, leaving 17 bases between them. Germline V gives CDR1 SGHNT, CDR2 YYREEE (reference sequence).